Following are 24 T cell receptor beta chains from one sample sequenced in a study of blood T cells in healthy people across ages (dated by TCRdb to 2013 to 2016). Receptor libraries were prepared by 5' RACE. The sequencer listed for this sample is Illumina HiSeq 2500. A second 7 to 11 cycle PCR used a sample-barcoded 5' primer and a J-beta primer mix. The public sequencing data were trimmed at Q25 with fastp and processed into clonotypes with MiXCR by TCRdb, which kept only in-frame beta chains. Duplicate CDR3 protein sequences are folded into a single record with the most common DNA and genes. The sample table records 1.5 million to 1.9 million distinct CDR3 sequences; roughly 43% of these occur just once. Approximately 4.1% of the sample is in the top ten clones. Material: blood. The receptors originated from a woman aged 18-35 years in good health.

The chain links TRBV20-1 to TRBJ1-2; 10 bases match TRBD1. Germline CDR1 DFQATT, CDR2 SNEGSKA (reference sequence). This CDR3 comprises 14 residues. V was pared by 3 bases and J by 3 bases, with 4 bases of the junction left unmatched. The CDR3 sequence: CSASLGTGDYGYTF. CDR3 sequence (DNA): TGCAGTGCTAGTCTCGGGACAGGGGACTATGGCTACACCTTC.

Regarding this clonotype: The junction departs from germline at one end; a sequencing error may be responsible. The V gene is TRBV29-1, the J gene TRBJ2-1; the D gene is possibly TRBD2 (6 bases). CDR3 length equals 13 residues. CDR1 and CDR2 from the germline V gene are SQVTM and ANQGSEA. CDR3 DNA: TGCAGCGTTCGGGAGAGCTCCTACAATGAGCGGTTCTTC. It is translated as CSVRESSYNERFF.

V usage is TRBV29-1 and J usage is TRBJ1-1; TRBD1 aligns across 7 bases. V lost 7 bases to trimming and J lost 11 bases; unmatched junction nucleotides: 13. This CDR3 has 12 amino acids. Germline CDR1 is SQVTM and CDR2 is ANQGSEA. CDR3 nucleotides: TGCAGCGCCGCCTTACAGGGGAGCCGGGCTTTCTTT. It translates to CSAALQGSRAFF.

This chain links TRBV4-2 with TRBJ2-5; TRBD2 is a possible D gene (6 bases). In germline, CDR1 is LGHNA, CDR2 YNFKEQ. The CDR3 has 17 amino acids. The V end was cut by 0 bases, the J end by 1 base, with 15 bases between. Here the CDR3 reads CASSQDGGRAGQETQYF. CDR3 bases: TGTGCCAGCAGCCAAGATGGGGGACGAGCGGGCCAAGAGACCCAGTACTTC.

The chain couples TRBV12-3 or TRBV12-4 to TRBJ2-1, with 7 bases aligning to TRBD2. After removal of 5 bases from V and 7 bases from J, the junction contained 14 bases not matched to a gene. This CDR3 is built from 16 residues. In DNA, the CDR3 is TGTGCCAGCAGTGACCCCGGGACTACCTTACCTAATGAGCAGTTCTTC. Residues: CASSDPGTTLPNEQFF.

The chain is built from TRBV11-2 and TRBJ1-2, with 8 bases that match TRBD1. Trimming at V came to 7 bases and at J to 8 bases, leaving 9 bases not matched to a gene. The CDR3 consists of 13 residues. CDR1 is SGHAT, CDR2 FQNNGV, per germline. CDR3: CASTRDRSSGYTF. The CDR3 DNA follows: TGTGCCAGCACCCGGGACAGGTCCTCCGGCTACACCTTC.

This clonotype was found a few times. V is TRBV7-9 and J is TRBJ2-3; possibly TRBD1 for D (5 bases). The CDR3 has 12 residues. The V gene's germline CDR1 is SEHNR and CDR2 FQNEAQ (reference sequence). With 4 bases removed from V and 8 bases from J, the gap between germline ends came to 10 bases. CDR3 protein: CASSWGQSTQYF. In nucleotides, the CDR3 is TGTGCCAGCAGCTGGGGCCAGTCTACGCAGTATTTT.

The rearrangement uses TRBV6-2 or TRBV6-3 and TRBJ1-1; no clear D gene. Per germline, CDR1 MNHEY and CDR2 SVGEGT. The length of the CDR3 is 12 residues. With 5 bases removed from V and 7 bases from J, the gap between germline ends came to 11 bases. CDR3 nucleotides: TGTGCCAGCAGTCTGGCGTTGGGTGAAGCTTTCTTT. Its protein is CASSLALGEAFF.

Only a few counts were recorded for this clonotype. The chain couples TRBV12-3 or TRBV12-4 to TRBJ2-7; 7 bases align to TRBD1. Germline trimming cut 3 bases from V and 3 bases from J; bases unmatched to any gene: 5. This CDR3 has 14 residues. The CDR3 coding sequence is TGTGCCAGCAGTTTTCTAGACAGGGACTACGAGCAGTACTTC. It codes for CASSFLDRDYEQYF.

This chain connects TRBV7-9 to TRBJ1-6, with unresolved D. Trimming took off 11 bases at V and 10 bases at J, with 15 bases between the two ends. Germline V gene lookup returns CDR1 SEHNR and CDR2 FQNEAQ (reference sequence). This CDR3 spans 12 amino acids. CDR3 nucleotide sequence: TGTGCCGCAGGAAGGGAACACTCACCCCTCCACTTT. Its protein product is CAAGREHSPLHF.

The chain carries TRBV20-1 and TRBJ2-3; a possible D gene is TRBD1 (5 bases). Germline assignment: CDR1 DFQATT and CDR2 SNEGSKA (reference sequence). The CDR3 is 12 amino acids. The V end was cut by 5 bases, the J end by 2 bases, with 8 bases between. The CDR3 nucleotides read TGCAGTGCTGAACAGGACACAGATACGCAGTATTTT. It is translated as CSAEQDTDTQYF.

This clonotype came up a few times. The V and J genes are TRBV6-2 or TRBV6-3 and TRBJ2-1; D may be TRBD1 (6 bases). V dropped 2 bases and J dropped 3 bases, with 14 bases sitting between them. Germline assignment: CDR1 MNHEY and CDR2 SVGEGT. CDR3 length: 16 amino acids. The CDR3 DNA sequence: TGTGCCAGCAGTTACGCAGGGGCCAATTTCTACAATGAGCAGTTCTTC. Protein product: CASSYAGANFYNEQFF.

The chain joins TRBV11-2 to TRBJ2-5, with D hard to call. The CDR3 covers 15 residues. Per the germline V gene, CDR1 is SGHAT and CDR2 is FQNNGV. Trimming removed 2 bases at V and 2 bases at J, with 12 bases between. The CDR3 sequence: CASSLWRIEQETQYF. CDR3 bases: TGTGCCAGCAGCTTATGGCGGATTGAGCAAGAGACCCAGTACTTC.

This clonotype was found a few times. The gene calls are TRBV27 and TRBJ2-2; 10 bases line up with TRBD1. The V gene end was trimmed by 7 bases and the J gene end by 8 bases; junction bases not matched to a gene: 4. This CDR3 comprises 13 residues. CDR1 and CDR2 (germline): MNHEY, SMNVEV (reference sequence). CDR3: CASKRTGGGELFF. CDR3 DNA: TGTGCCAGCAAGCGGACAGGGGGTGGGGAGCTGTTTTTT.

This clonotype has only a few counts. Here the CDR3 reads CSVGGILRTEAFF. CDR3 sequence (DNA): TGCAGCGTTGGAGGGATCTTGCGAACTGAAGCTTTCTTT. V is TRBV29-1 and J is TRBJ1-1; D is unresolved. The CDR3 extends over 13 amino acids. Germline V gene sequence: CDR1 SQVTM, CDR2 ANQGSEA. Trimming removed 4 bases at V and 5 bases at J, with 14 bases between. Drawing the rest from reference TRBV29-1 and TRBJ1-1, the complete variable domain is SAVISQKPSRDICQRGTSLTIQCQVDSQVTMMFWYRQQPGQSLTLIATANQGSEATYESGFVIDKFPISRPNLTFSTLTVSNMSPEDSSIYLCSVGGILRTEAFFGQGTRLTVV.

A few counts support this clonotype. The chain has TRBV13 and TRBJ2-1, with TRBD2 matching 8 bases. The CDR3 is 15 residues long. Looked up from germline, CDR1 is PRHDT and CDR2 is FYEKMQ (reference sequence). The V and J ends lost 5 bases and 9 bases, in that order; junction bases with no gene match: 12. CDR3 in amino acids: CASSQGLASLLEQFF. The CDR3 region has the DNA TGTGCCAGCAGCCAAGGACTAGCCTCCCTACTTGAGCAGTTCTTC.

This chain connects TRBV7-9 to TRBJ2-7, with TRBD1 matching 7 bases. The V segment lost 4 bases and the J segment 2 bases; nucleotides outside the gene matches: 11. This CDR3 has 16 amino acids. Germline CDR1 SEHNR, CDR2 FQNEAQ (reference sequence). The CDR3 DNA reads as TGTGCCAGCAGCTCCGCGTTGGGGACAGCCGCCTACGAGCAGTACTTC. Amino acids: CASSSALGTAAYEQYF.

The chain joins TRBV29-1 to TRBJ1-1; D may be TRBD1 (5 bases). The CDR3 covers 13 residues. Germline CDR1 and CDR2: SQVTM and ANQGSEA. The germline V and J ends were trimmed by 3 bases and 5 bases, with 13 bases remaining between them. This CDR3 reads CSVEIVGETEAFF. The CDR3 coding sequence is TGCAGCGTTGAGATTGTGGGGGAAACTGAAGCTTTCTTT.

This clonotype appeared a few times. The chain links TRBV9 to TRBJ2-3; perhaps TRBD2 as D (7 bases). Germline-derived CDR1 and CDR2 are SGDLS and YYNGEE. Trimming stripped 10 bases from V and 0 bases from J, with 24 bases between. CDR3 size: 17 residues. In DNA, the CDR3 is TGTGCCTCTACAAGGGGCGGGGGCCCCGTTAGCACAGATACGCAGTATTTT. It codes for CASTRGGGPVSTDTQYF.

The V and J genes are TRBV6-5 and TRBJ1-1, with a tentative D call TRBD1 (5 bases). The CDR3 has 15 residues. Deletions cut 5 bases from V and 4 bases from J, with 17 bases between. The germline gives CDR1 MNHEY, CDR2 SVGAGI. This CDR3 is CASSQQGPTGTEAFF. CDR3 bases: TGTGCCAGCAGTCAGCAGGGACCGACTGGCACTGAAGCTTTCTTT.

This clonotype was observed a handful of times. The junction departs from germline at one end; a sequencing error may be responsible. The chain links TRBV10-3 to TRBJ2-7; D is ambiguous. In germline, CDR1 is ENHRY, CDR2 SYGVKD. This CDR3 contains 14 residues. The CDR3 sequence is CAISDVKSSSEQYF. CDR3 nucleotides: TGTGCCATCAGTGACGTCAAGTCGTCCTCCGAGCAGTACTTC.

This clonotype was detected only a few times. The chain has TRBV20-1 and TRBJ2-6; D remains ambiguous. CDR3 size: 14 residues. V dropped 6 bases and J dropped 9 bases, with 18 bases sitting between them. CDR1 is DFQATT and CDR2 is SNEGSKA in the germline V gene (reference sequence). As DNA, the CDR3 is TGCAGTGCCGAACACGGTGGGAACTACAACGTCCTGACTTTC. Protein product: CSAEHGGNYNVLTF.

DNA of the CDR3: TGCAGTGCGAACGTAGGAGCGAGTGGGGAGACCCAGTACTTC. Protein: CSANVGASGETQYF. The chain recombines TRBV20-1 with TRBJ2-5; D unresolved. The CDR3 loop spans 14 amino acids. Germline CDR1 is DFQATT and CDR2 is SNEGSKA (reference sequence). Trimming removed 6 bases from V and 5 bases from J, with 19 bases in between.

This clonotype came up a few times. The gene calls are TRBV9 and TRBJ2-1; perhaps TRBD2 as D (6 bases). This CDR3 has 15 amino acids. Germline CDR1 SGDLS, CDR2 YYNGEE. V lost 4 bases, J lost 1 base, and 12 bases lay in between. The CDR3 is CASSSQSGSYNEQFF. DNA of the CDR3: TGTGCCAGCAGCAGCCAGAGCGGGTCCTACAATGAGCAGTTCTTC.